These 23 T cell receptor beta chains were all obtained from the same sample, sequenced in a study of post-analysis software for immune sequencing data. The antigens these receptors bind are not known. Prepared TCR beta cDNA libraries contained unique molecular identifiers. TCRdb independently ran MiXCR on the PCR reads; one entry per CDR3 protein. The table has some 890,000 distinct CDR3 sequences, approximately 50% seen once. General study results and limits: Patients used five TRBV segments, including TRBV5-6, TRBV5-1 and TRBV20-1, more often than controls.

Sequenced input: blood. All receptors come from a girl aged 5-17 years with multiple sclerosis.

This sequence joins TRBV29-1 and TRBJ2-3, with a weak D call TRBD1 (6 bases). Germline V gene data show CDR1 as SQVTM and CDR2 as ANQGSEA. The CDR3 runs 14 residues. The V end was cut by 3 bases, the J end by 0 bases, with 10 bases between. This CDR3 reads CSVDWTVSTDTQYF. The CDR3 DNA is TGCAGCGTTGACTGGACAGTTAGCACAGATACGCAGTATTTT.

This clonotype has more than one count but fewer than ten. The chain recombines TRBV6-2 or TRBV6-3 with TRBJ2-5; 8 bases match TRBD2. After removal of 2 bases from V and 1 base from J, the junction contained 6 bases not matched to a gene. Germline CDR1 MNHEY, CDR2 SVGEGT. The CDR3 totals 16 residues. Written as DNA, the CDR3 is TGTGCCAGCAGTTACAGAACTAGCGGACCCCAAGAGACCCAGTACTTC. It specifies CASSYRTSGPQETQYF.

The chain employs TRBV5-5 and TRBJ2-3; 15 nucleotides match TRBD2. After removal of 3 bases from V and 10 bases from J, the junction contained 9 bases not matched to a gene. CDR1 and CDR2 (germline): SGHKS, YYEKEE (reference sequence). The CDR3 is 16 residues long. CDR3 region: CASSYRTSGGEQAQYF. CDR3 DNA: TGTGCCAGCAGCTACAGGACTAGCGGGGGGGAACAGGCGCAGTATTTT.

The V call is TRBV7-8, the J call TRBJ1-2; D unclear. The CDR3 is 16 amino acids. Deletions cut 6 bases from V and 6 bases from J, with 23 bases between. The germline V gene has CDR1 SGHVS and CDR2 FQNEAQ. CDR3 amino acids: CASSPPPTSSTHGYTF. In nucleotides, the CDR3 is TGTGCCAGCAGTCCTCCCCCGACATCCTCTACCCATGGCTACACCTTC. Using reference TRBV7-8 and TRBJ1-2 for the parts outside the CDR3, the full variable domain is GAGVSQSPRYKVAKRGQDVALRCDPISGHVSLFWYQQALGQGPEFLTYFQNEAQLDKSGLPSDRFFAERPEGSVSTLKIQRTQQEDSAVYLCASSPPPTSSTHGYTFGSGTRLTVV.

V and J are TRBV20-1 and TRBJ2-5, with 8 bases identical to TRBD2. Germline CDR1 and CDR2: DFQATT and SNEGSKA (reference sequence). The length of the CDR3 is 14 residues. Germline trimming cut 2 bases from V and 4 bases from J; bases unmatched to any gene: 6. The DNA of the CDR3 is TGCAGTGCTAGATCGGGGGGGAGTTCAGAGACCCAGTACTTC. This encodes CSARSGGSSETQYF.

The CDR3 DNA sequence: TGTGCCAGCAGCGTAGATGGGAGCGGGATAGATACGCAGTATTTT. Residues: CASSVDGSGIDTQYF. The chain has TRBV9 and TRBJ2-3; 7 bases align to TRBD2. This CDR3 is 15 amino acids long. Germline V gene data show CDR1 as SGDLS and CDR2 as YYNGEE. V dropped 0 bases and J dropped 5; count of bases not matched to a gene: 6.

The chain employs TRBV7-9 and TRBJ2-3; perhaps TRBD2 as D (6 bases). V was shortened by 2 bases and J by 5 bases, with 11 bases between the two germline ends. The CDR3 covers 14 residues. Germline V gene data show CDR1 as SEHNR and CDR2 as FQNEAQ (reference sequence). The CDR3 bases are TGTGCCAGCAGCTTAACCTTTAGCGGAGATACGCAGTATTTT. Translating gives CASSLTFSGDTQYF.

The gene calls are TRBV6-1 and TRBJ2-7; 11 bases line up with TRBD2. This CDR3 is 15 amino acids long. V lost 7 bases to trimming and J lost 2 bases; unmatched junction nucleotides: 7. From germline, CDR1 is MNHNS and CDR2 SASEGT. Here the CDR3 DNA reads TGTGCCAGCACCAAGGGACTAGCGGAGACCTACGAGCAGTACTTC. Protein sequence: CASTKGLAETYEQYF.

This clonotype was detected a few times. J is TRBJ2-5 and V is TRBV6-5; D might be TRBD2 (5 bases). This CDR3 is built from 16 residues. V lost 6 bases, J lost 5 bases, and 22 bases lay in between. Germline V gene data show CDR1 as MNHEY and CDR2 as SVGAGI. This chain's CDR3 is CASSPRRRSPGETQYF. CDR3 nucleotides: TGTGCCAGCAGCCCCCGACGGAGGAGTCCCGGGGAGACCCAGTACTTC.

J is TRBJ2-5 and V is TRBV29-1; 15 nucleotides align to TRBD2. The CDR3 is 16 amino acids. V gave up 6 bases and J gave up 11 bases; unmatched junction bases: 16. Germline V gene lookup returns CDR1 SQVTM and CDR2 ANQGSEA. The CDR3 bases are TGCAGCGTAGCGACCGGGACTAGCGGGAGGTACAATGAGCAGTACTTC. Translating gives CSVATGTSGRYNEQYF.

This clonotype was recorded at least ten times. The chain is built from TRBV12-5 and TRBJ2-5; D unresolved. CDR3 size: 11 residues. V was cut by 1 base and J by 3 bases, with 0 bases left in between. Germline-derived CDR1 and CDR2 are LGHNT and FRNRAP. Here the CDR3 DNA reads TGTGCTAGTGGTTTGGAAGAGACCCAGTACTTC. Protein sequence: CASGLEETQYF.

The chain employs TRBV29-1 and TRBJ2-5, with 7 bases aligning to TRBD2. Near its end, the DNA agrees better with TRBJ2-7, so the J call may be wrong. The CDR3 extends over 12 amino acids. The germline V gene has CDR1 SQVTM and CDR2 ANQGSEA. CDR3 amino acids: CSVGGRAHEQYF. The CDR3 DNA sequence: TGCAGCGTTGGAGGGAGGGCCCACGAGCAGTACTTC.

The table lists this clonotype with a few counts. DNA for the CDR3: TGTGCCAGCAGTTGGGCTAGCGGGAGTGGGGGGCGAGAGCAGTTCTTC. Translating gives CASSWASGSGGREQFF. This rearrangement joins TRBV27 to TRBJ2-1; TRBD2 matches at 10 bases. Trimming cost V 4 bases and J 10 bases; bases outside gene matches: 13. The CDR3 is 16 amino acids. Germline values: CDR1 MNHEY, CDR2 SMNVEV (reference sequence).

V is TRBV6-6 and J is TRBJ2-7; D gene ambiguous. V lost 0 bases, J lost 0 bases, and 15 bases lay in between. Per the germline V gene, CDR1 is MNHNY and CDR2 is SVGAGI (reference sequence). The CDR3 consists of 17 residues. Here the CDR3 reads CASSYSIPARPSYEQYF. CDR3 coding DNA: TGTGCCAGCAGTTACTCGATCCCAGCGAGACCCTCCTACGAGCAGTACTTC.

In nucleotides, the CDR3 is TGTGCCAGCAGCCAACGGGGGGGCCACAATGAGCAGTTCTTC. Protein product: CASSQRGGHNEQFF. The J gene is TRBJ2-1, the V gene TRBV3-1; 8 nucleotides line up with TRBD2. Germline assignment: CDR1 LGHDT and CDR2 YNNKEL (reference sequence). The CDR3 has 14 residues. V was pared by 2 bases and J by 5 bases, with 2 bases of the junction left unmatched.

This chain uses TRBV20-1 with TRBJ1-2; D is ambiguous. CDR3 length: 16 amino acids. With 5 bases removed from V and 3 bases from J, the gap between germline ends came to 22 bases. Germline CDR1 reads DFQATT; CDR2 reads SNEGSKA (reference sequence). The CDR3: CSAFRSSSLRDYGYTF. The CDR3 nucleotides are TGCAGTGCTTTCCGCTCGAGTTCTCTGCGGGACTATGGCTACACCTTC.

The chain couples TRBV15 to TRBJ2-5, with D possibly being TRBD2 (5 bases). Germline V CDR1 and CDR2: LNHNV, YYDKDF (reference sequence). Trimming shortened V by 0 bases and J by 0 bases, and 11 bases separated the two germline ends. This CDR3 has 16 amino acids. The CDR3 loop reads CATSRERRTDQETQYF. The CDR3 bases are TGTGCCACCAGCAGAGAAAGGAGGACGGACCAAGAGACCCAGTACTTC.

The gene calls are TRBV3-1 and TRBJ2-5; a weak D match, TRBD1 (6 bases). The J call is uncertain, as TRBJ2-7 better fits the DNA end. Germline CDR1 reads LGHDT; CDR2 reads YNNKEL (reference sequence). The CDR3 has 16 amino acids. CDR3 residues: CASSQALLQGPYEQYF. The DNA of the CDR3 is TGTGCCAGCAGCCAAGCTCTGTTACAGGGACCCTACGAGCAGTACTTC.

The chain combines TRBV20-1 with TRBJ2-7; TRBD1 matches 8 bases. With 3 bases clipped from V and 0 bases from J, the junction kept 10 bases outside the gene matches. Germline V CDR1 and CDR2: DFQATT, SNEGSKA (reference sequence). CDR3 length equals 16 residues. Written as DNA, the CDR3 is TGCAGTGCTAGGGGGGTTGGACAGGGACCCTCCTACGAGCAGTACTTC. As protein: CSARGVGQGPSYEQYF.

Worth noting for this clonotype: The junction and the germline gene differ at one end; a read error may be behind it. The CDR3: CASTPPRGPSTDTEYF. The CDR3 region has the DNA TGTGCCAGCACCCCTCCCCGGGGTCCTAGCACAGATACGGAGTATTTT. The rearrangement uses TRBV12-3 or TRBV12-4 and TRBJ2-3; D is perhaps TRBD2 (5 bases). This CDR3 is 16 amino acids long.

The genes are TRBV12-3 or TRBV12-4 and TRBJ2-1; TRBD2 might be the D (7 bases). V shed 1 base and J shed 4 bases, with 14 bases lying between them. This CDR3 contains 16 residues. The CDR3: CASSLVRGGPYNEQFF. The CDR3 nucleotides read TGTGCCAGCAGTTTAGTTAGGGGGGGCCCATACAATGAGCAGTTCTTC.

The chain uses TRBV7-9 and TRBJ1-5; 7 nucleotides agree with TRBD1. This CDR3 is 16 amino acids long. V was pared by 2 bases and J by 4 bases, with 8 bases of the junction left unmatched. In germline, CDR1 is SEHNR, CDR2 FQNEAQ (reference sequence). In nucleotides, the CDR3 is TGTGCCAGCAGCTTAATATCCGGGACAGAAAATCAGCCCCAGCATTTT. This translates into CASSLISGTENQPQHF.

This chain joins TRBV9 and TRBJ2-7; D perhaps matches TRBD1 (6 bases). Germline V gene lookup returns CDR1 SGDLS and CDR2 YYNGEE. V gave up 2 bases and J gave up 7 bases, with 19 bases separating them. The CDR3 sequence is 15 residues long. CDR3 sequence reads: CASSVGNLGAREQYF. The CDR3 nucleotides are TGTGCCAGCAGCGTGGGAAACTTGGGGGCGCGGGAGCAGTACTTC.